These 7 T cell receptor beta chains originate from one sample sequenced in a study of T cells in Graves' hyperthyroidism and ophthalmopathy. RNA transcripts provided the source from which TCR beta CDR3 regions were amplified. The TCR CDR3 first-round RT-PCR relied on the HTBI primer set. TCRdb reprocessed the multiplex PCR reads via MiXCR and lists one record per CDR3 protein. The sample holds hundreds of thousands of distinct CDR3 sequences; about a sixth are singletons and the top ten take about a quarter. The sequencing input was blood. All receptors come from a woman between 18 and 29 years old with Graves' hyperthyroidism that later progressed to Graves' ophthalmopathy.

This chain uses TRBV5-1 with TRBJ1-4; D unclear. The germline V and J ends were trimmed by 3 bases and 5 bases, with 11 bases remaining between them. The CDR3 has 14 amino acids. CDR1 and CDR2 (germline): SGHRS, YFSETQ. CDR3: CASSSGRQNEKLFF. CDR3 sequence (DNA): TGCGCCAGCAGCTCCGGGAGGCAGAATGAAAAACTGTTTTTT.

This clonotype was found once. The chain uses TRBV10-3 and TRBJ2-7, with D unresolved. This CDR3 region has 14 residues. Between the trimmed V and J ends, which lost 3 bases and 4 bases, there was a span of 13 bases. Per the germline V gene, CDR1 is ENHRY and CDR2 is SYGVKD. The CDR3 sequence is CAISEIHFLYEQYF. The CDR3 nucleotides are TGTGCCATCAGTGAAATACATTTCCTATACGAGCAGTACTTC.

This chain uses TRBV5-1 with TRBJ2-7; TRBD1 is a possible D gene (6 bases). This CDR3 has 13 residues. Germline V lookup: CDR1 SGHRS, CDR2 YFSETQ. V lost 4 bases and J lost 5, with 13 bases in between. This CDR3 reads CASSLGRGHEQYF. DNA for the CDR3: TGCGCCAGCAGCCTCGGCAGGGGCCACGAGCAGTACTTC.

This clonotype was found many times. The rearrangement uses TRBV12-3 or TRBV12-4 and TRBJ1-2, with D perhaps TRBD1 (6 bases). With 6 bases removed from V and 4 bases from J, the gap between germline ends came to 15 bases. This CDR3 spans 14 amino acids. CDR3 sequence reads: CASSESGALYGYTF. DNA for the CDR3: TGTGCCAGCAGCGAATCAGGGGCTCTCTATGGCTACACCTTC.

This clonotype was counted at least ten times. Written as DNA, the CDR3 is TGTGCCAGCAGTTCCCGGGGTTTGGGGACTACCTACAATGAGCAGTTCTTC. Translation gives CASSSRGLGTTYNEQFF. The chain couples TRBV12-3 or TRBV12-4 to TRBJ2-1, with 7 bases lining up with TRBD2. The J segment lost 2 bases and the V segment lost 4 bases, leaving 11 bases of the junction unmatched. This CDR3 has 17 residues.

V and J are TRBV30 and TRBJ1-5; D not resolved. V was shortened by 3 bases and J by 5 bases, with 11 bases between the two germline ends. CDR3 length: 13 residues. Germline CDR1 GTSNPN, CDR2 SVGIG (reference sequence). This chain's CDR3 is CAWRMGIDQPQHF. Written as DNA, the CDR3 is TGTGCCTGGAGAATGGGTATTGATCAGCCCCAGCATTTT.

In its sample, this clonotype was seen many times. The rearrangement links TRBV3-1 to TRBJ2-7; D not certain. The CDR3 runs to 13 residues. CDR1 is LGHDT and CDR2 is YNNKEL in the germline V gene (reference sequence). V lost 1 base and J 4 bases, leaving 8 bases between the germline ends. The CDR3 loop reads CASSQGTRYEQYF. DNA of the CDR3: TGTGCCAGCAGCCAAGGCACACGTTACGAGCAGTACTTC.